The T cell receptor (beta chain) described here comes from a study of radiation and T cells in renal cell carcinoma. Study-wide results and caveats: Compared with controls, irradiated tumors showed greater TCR clonality. From baseline, blood top tumor clonotypes peaked at 2 weeks post-radiation.

Assay: immunoSEQ multiplex PCR; the TCRdb copy retains only in-frame clones and omits some. The data show approximately 24,000 clones, 40% to 55% seen once. Germline V gene lookup returns CDR1 SGHTA and CDR2 FQGNSA. With 5 bases clipped from V and 9 bases from J, the junction kept 3 bases outside the gene matches. This CDR3 comprises 13 residues. Indicated treatment: 15 Gy SBRT to primary tumor, nephrectomy 4 weeks later. Nephrectomy followed 15 Gy stereotactic body radiation by 4 weeks. Note on this clone: Its antigen is not known.

This chain connects TRBV7-2 to TRBJ1-6; TRBD1 agrees at 8 bases. The sample was tumor tissue, taken from a patient whose treatment included radiotherapy and nephrectomy. The sequence was obtained from a woman between 45 and 60 years old with renal cell carcinoma. CDR3 sequence: CASSPQGASPLHF. The CDR3 DNA reads as TGTGCCAGCAGCCCTCAGGGGGCTTCACCCCTCCACTTT.